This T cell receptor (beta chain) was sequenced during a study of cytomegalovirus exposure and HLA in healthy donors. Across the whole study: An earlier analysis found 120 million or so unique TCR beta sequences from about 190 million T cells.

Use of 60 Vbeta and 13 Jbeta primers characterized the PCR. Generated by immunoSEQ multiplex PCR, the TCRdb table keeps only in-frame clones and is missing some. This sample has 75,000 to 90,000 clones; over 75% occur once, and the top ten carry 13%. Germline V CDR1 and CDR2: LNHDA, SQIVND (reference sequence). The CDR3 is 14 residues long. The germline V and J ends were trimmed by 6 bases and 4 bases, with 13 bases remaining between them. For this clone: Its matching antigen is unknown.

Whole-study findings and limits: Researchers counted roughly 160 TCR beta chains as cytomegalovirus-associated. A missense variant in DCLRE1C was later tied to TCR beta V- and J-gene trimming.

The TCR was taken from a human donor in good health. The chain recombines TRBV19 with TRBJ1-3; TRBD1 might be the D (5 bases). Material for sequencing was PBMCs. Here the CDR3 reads CASRPGGAGNTIYF. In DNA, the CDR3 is TGTGCCAGTAGACCCGGGGGAGCAGGAAACACCATATATTTT.